The entry below gives a single T cell receptor (beta chain) sequence along with its context. The record originates from a study of blood T cell repertoires in COVID-19. The CDR3 length is 15 residues. Unmatched junction bases numbered 6, after V lost 4 bases and J lost 0 bases. Germline CDR1 is LNHNV and CDR2 is YYDKDF (reference sequence). The age range of participants was about 18 to 100 years, with residence in approximately 25 US areas. Cohort 3 recovered donors had two negative PCRs, clearance, or symptom resolution. Sequencing used immunoSEQ multiplex PCR; TCRdb keeps in-frame clones, though not all of them. The sample consists of 100,000 to 150,000 clones, 84% of them appearing once.

The J gene is TRBJ2-7, the V gene TRBV15; 7 bases are a match to TRBD1. The receptor was derived from a woman in her 30s who had recovered from COVID-19. The material sequenced was PBMCs or T cells enriched from blood (not recorded which). CDR3 residues: CATSKQGQASYEQYF. The CDR3 bases are TGTGCCACCAGCAAACAAGGACAGGCCTCCTACGAGCAGTACTTC. The whole variable domain, remainder taken from reference TRBV15 and TRBJ2-7, is DAMVIQNPRYQVTQFGKPVTLSCSQTLNHNVMYWYQQKSSQAPKLLFHYYDKDFNNEADTPDNFQSRRPNTSFCFLDIRSPGLGDTAMYLCATSKQGQASYEQYFGPGTRLTVT.